This is a list of T cell receptor beta chains from one sample in a study of cytomegalovirus exposure and HLA in healthy donors. Data came from immunoSEQ multiplex PCR; TCRdb stores just in-frame clones and leaves some out. The table has over 75,000 clones, approximately 88% seen once. Sequencing was performed on PBMCs. Receptors were obtained from a woman in her forties or fifties in good health and CMV-seronegative. The CDR3 runs from the conserved cysteine through the conserved F or W. D genes are given only for firm matches. Clone size appears in some rows only: once, few, many, or a class for an expanded clone.

j_call,d_call,clone_size,v_call,cdr3_nt,cdr3_aa
TRBJ1-1,.,few,TRBV18,TGTGCCAGCTCACCAGAACAGGGGAACACTGAAGCTTTCTTT,CASSPEQGNTEAFF
TRBJ1-1,TRBD1,.,TRBV28,TGTGCCAGCAGTTTAGGACAGGGCCGAGCTCACACTGAAGCTTTCTTT,CASSLGQGRAHTEAFF
TRBJ2-3,.,.,TRBV21-1,TGTGCCAGCAGCACATTCCGGGACAGGGTATCAGATACGCAGTATTTT,CASSTFRDRVSDTQYF
TRBJ2-1,.,.,TRBV7-9,TGTGCCAGCAGCCCCCACCCGACGCGGGCCGTTGGATACAATGAGCAGTTCTTC,CASSPHPTRAVGYNEQFF
TRBJ2-3,TRBD2,.,TRBV7-2,TGTGCCAGCAGAATAACAATAGGACTAGCGGGGGATTCAGAAGATACGCAGTATTTT,CASRITIGLAGDSEDTQYF
TRBJ1-3,TRBD1,.,TRBV5-6,TGTGCCAGCAGCTCAGACAGGGTCGGTGGAAACACCATATATTTT,CASSSDRVGGNTIYF
TRBJ2-5,TRBD2,.,TRBV7-2,TGTGCCAGCAGATTAACCGGGACTAGCAACTCCGAAGAGACCCAGTACTTC,CASRLTGTSNSEETQYF
TRBJ2-2,.,.,TRBV10-3,TGTGCCATTCTAGGGGAGGCGGAGCTGTTTTTT,CAILGEAELFF
TRBJ2-1,.,.,TRBV6-1,TGTGCCAGCAGTGAAGCGGGTCTAGATCAGAATGAGCAGTTCTTC,CASSEAGLDQNEQFF
TRBJ2-7,TRBD2,.,TRBV10-3,TGTGCCATCAGGGGACTAGCGTCGTACGAGCAGTACTTC,CAIRGLASYEQYF
TRBJ1-2,.,.,TRBV30,TGTGCCTGGAGTGGACTACAGAATAACTATGGCTACACCTTC,CAWSGLQNNYGYTF
TRBJ1-1,.,.,TRBV29-1,TGCAGCGTTGAAGTAACTGACACTGAAGCTTTCTTT,CSVEVTDTEAFF
TRBJ1-3,.,.,TRBV4-2,TGTGCCAGCAGCCAAGAAGACGGCGGCTCTGGAAACACCATATATTTT,CASSQEDGGSGNTIYF
TRBJ2-5,.,.,TRBV28,TGTGCCAGCAGTTTATTTTCAAATTCCCAAGAGACCCAGTACTTC,CASSLFSNSQETQYF
TRBJ1-6,.,.,TRBV6-5,TGTGCCAGCAGTTACAGGGAGAGGCCCCTCCACTTT,CASSYRERPLHF
TRBJ1-2,TRBD1,once,TRBV27,TGTGCCAGCAGGAAACAGGGGTATGGCTACACCTTC,CASRKQGYGYTF
TRBJ1-1,.,.,TRBV28,TGTGCCAGCAGTATGACAGGGAACACTGAAGCTTTCTTT,CASSMTGNTEAFF
TRBJ1-3,.,.,TRBV6-1,TGTGCCAGCAGTGAAGGGCTTGGAGCAGTTGGAAACACCATATATTTT,CASSEGLGAVGNTIYF
TRBJ2-6,.,.,TRBV15,TGTGCCACCAGCAGAGCCAGGGTCTCTGGGGCCAACGTCCTGACTTTC,CATSRARVSGANVLTF
TRBJ2-5,TRBD2,once,TRBV7-6,TGTGCCAGCAGCTTATATAGTAGCGGGAGCCAAGAGACCCAGTACTTC,CASSLYSSGSQETQYF
TRBJ1-1,.,.,TRBV5-1,TGCGCCAGCAGCTTTGGAGGTGGTCTCTCAGAGAACACTGAAGCTTTCTTT,CASSFGGGLSENTEAFF
TRBJ2-5,.,.,TRBV9,TGTGCCAGCACCCCCACGTCCGGAGGTGGAGAGACCCAGTACTTC,CASTPTSGGGETQYF
TRBJ1-2,.,.,TRBV6-5,TGTGCCAGCAGTTACTCGGGTGACAGCACTAACTATGGCTACACCTTC,CASSYSGDSTNYGYTF
TRBJ2-2,.,few,TRBV10-1,TGCGCCAGCAGTGAGATCGGAGGCGGGGAGCTGTTTTTT,CASSEIGGGELFF
TRBJ2-1,.,.,TRBV27,TGTGCCAGCAGTTTTAGACTTAACAATGAGCAGTTCTTC,CASSFRLNNEQFF
TRBJ1-1,.,.,TRBV5-4,TGTGCCAGCAGCTCACAGCCTCCGAACACTGAAGCTTTCTTT,CASSSQPPNTEAFF
TRBJ2-2,TRBD1,once,TRBV19,TGTGCCACTCGACAGACAGGGGAGACCGGGGAGCTGTTTTTT,CATRQTGETGELFF
TRBJ2-1,.,.,TRBV6-5,TGTGCCAGCAGTTACTCCTACTCTGAGCAGTTCTTC,CASSYSYSEQFF
TRBJ1-4,.,.,TRBV4-3,TGCGCCAGCAGCCAGAATCAGGTCGGAAAACTGTTTTTT,CASSQNQVGKLFF
TRBJ2-7,.,once,TRBV28,TGTGCCAGCAGTTTAGCTGGAGCCTACGAGCAGTACTTC,CASSLAGAYEQYF
TRBJ2-2,.,.,TRBV5-6,TGTGCCAGCAGCTTGGACTTGAACACCGGGGAGCTGTTTTTT,CASSLDLNTGELFF
TRBJ2-3,TRBD2,.,TRBV19,TGTGCCAGTAGTATAACTAGCGGTAGCACATATACGCAGTATTTT,CASSITSGSTYTQYF
TRBJ1-2,TRBD1,few,TRBV5-1,TGCGCCAGCAGCCCGGACAGGGACTATGGCTACACCTTC,CASSPDRDYGYTF
TRBJ2-1,TRBD2,.,TRBV7-3,TGTGCCAGTGGGACTAGCGGGAGAGGGGGGGATCAGTTCTTC,CASGTSGRGGDQFF
TRBJ2-2,TRBD2,once,TRBV5-1,TGCGCCAGCACAGCGGGGAGCGGGAGAGGCGGGGAGCTGTTTTTT,CASTAGSGRGGELFF
TRBJ1-2,.,.,TRBV1,TGCACCAGCAGCCAGGGACAGACTTATGGCTACACCTTC,CTSSQGQTYGYTF
TRBJ2-1,TRBD2,once,TRBV19,TGTGCCAGTAGTAGTCGACTAGCGGGAGTAGGAATGTCTGACAATGAGCAGTTCTTC,CASSSRLAGVGMSDNEQFF
TRBJ2-3,.,.,TRBV29-1,TGCAGCGTCGCCGCCAACTCAGGGACTGATACGCAGTATTTT,CSVAANSGTDTQYF
TRBJ1-2,TRBD1,.,TRBV15,TGTGCCACCAGCAGGGACAGGGCTTTTAACTATGGCTACACCTTC,CATSRDRAFNYGYTF
TRBJ2-1,TRBD1,.,TRBV19,TGTGCCAGTAGTCTCACCGGACAGGCGCCCAATGAGCAGTTCTTC,CASSLTGQAPNEQFF
TRBJ2-5,.,.,TRBV5-4,TGTGCCAGCAGCGAGCATAGAGAAGAGACCCAGTACTTC,CASSEHREETQYF
TRBJ1-1,.,few,TRBV6-5,TGTGCCAGCAGTGACCTACTAAACACTGAAGCTTTCTTT,CASSDLLNTEAFF
TRBJ2-2,TRBD2,.,TRBV6-6,TGTGCCAGCAGTTACACTAGCGGAGGGACCGGGGAGCTGTTTTTT,CASSYTSGGTGELFF
TRBJ2-5,TRBD1,.,TRBV4-1,TGCGCCAGCAGCTCTGGACAGGGGGCGGTGGAGACCCAGTACTTC,CASSSGQGAVETQYF